The 27 T cell receptor beta chains given below trace back to one sample, sequenced in a study of blood T cell repertoires in COVID-19. Using immunoSEQ multiplex PCR, the repertoire was profiled, and TCRdb retains in-frame clones only, with some absent. The data hold about 230,000 clones, with 85% to 90% observed a single time. The sequenced material came from peripheral blood. The source is a woman in her fifties or sixties with acute or convalescent COVID-19.

This chain connects TRBV30 to TRBJ2-3; 7 positions match TRBD2. The ends lost 5 bases at V and 2 bases at J; junction bases unmatched: 7. The CDR3 length is 14 residues. Germline loops: CDR1 GTSNPN, CDR2 SVGIG (reference sequence). The CDR3 DNA reads as TGTGCCTGGCGACCGGCGGGAGACACAGATACGCAGTATTTT. Translating gives CAWRPAGDTDTQYF.

The chain carries TRBV3-1 (or the pseudogene TRBV3-2) and TRBJ1-1, with TRBD1 matching over 9 bases. V was pared by 4 bases and J by 6 bases, with 9 bases of the junction left unmatched. Per germline, CDR1 LGHDT and CDR2 YNNKEL (reference sequence). The length of the CDR3 is 15 residues. The CDR3, as DNA: TGTGCCAGCAGCCCAACTGGTGACAGGGGGGCTGAAGCTTTCTTT. Residues: CASSPTGDRGAEAFF.

This clone came up once. The genes are TRBV2 and TRBJ2-7, with D perhaps TRBD2 (6 bases). V shed 0 bases and J shed 3 bases, with 9 bases lying between them. CDR1 SNHLY and CDR2 FYNNEI come from the germline V gene. The CDR3 is 14 residues long. In nucleotides, the CDR3 is TGTGCCAGCAGTGAAGCGCTGGGAGGCTACGAGCAGTACTTC. It is translated as CASSEALGGYEQYF.

The J gene is TRBJ2-1, the V gene TRBV10-1; TRBD2 might be the D (7 bases). V was trimmed by 4 bases and J by 8 bases, leaving 15 bases between them. The CDR3 is 14 residues long. CDR1 is WNHNN, CDR2 SYGVQD, per germline (reference sequence). CDR3 amino acids: CASSGKGGFHEQFF. The CDR3, as DNA: TGCGCCAGCAGTGGGAAGGGGGGGTTCCATGAGCAGTTCTTC.

This chain uses TRBV29-1 with TRBJ2-1, with a possible D match to TRBD1 (6 bases). V was cut by 6 bases and J by 5 bases, with 26 bases left in between. CDR3 length: 17 residues. Germline CDR1 SQVTM, CDR2 ANQGSEA. CDR3 nucleotide sequence: TGCAGCGTAGGAGGCAGGGGCAGGTCGTATGGAGACAATGAGCAGTTCTTC. Its translation: CSVGGRGRSYGDNEQFF.

This chain links TRBV9 with TRBJ2-7, with D unclear. Germline CDR1 reads SGDLS; CDR2 reads YYNGEE. The V gene lost 0 bases and the J gene lost 3 bases, with 7 bases spanning the gap. The CDR3 is 13 amino acids. The CDR3 spells CASSVGLDYEQYF. CDR3 nucleotides: TGTGCCAGCAGCGTAGGGCTAGACTACGAGCAGTACTTC. The variable domain in full, with the rest retrieved from reference TRBV9 and TRBJ2-7, is DSGVTQTPKHLITATGQRVTLRCSPRSGDLSVYWYQQSLDQGLQFLIQYYNGEERAKGNILERFSAQQFPDLHSELNLSSLELGDSALYFCASSVGLDYEQYFGPGTRLTVT.

The chain links TRBV29-1 to TRBJ2-7; 8 bases are shared with TRBD1. The germline V gene encodes CDR1 SQVTM and CDR2 ANQGSEA. Trimming removed 4 bases from V and 4 bases from J; junction bases left unmatched: 15. This CDR3 contains 16 residues. The CDR3 region is CSVGFPKTGDKYEQYF. The CDR3 DNA sequence: TGCAGCGTTGGGTTTCCAAAGACAGGGGATAAGTACGAGCAGTACTTC.

This clone came up once. The V and J genes are TRBV6-5 and TRBJ1-6; a possible D gene is TRBD1 (6 bases). Germline V gene data show CDR1 as MNHEY and CDR2 as SVGAGI. Deletions cut 0 bases from V and 9 bases from J, with 12 bases between. The CDR3 totals 15 residues. This CDR3 reads CASSYSQGNGSPLHF. CDR3 bases: TGTGCCAGCAGTTACTCCCAGGGGAACGGTTCACCCCTCCACTTT.

The table lists this clone with a count of one. The chain employs TRBV5-1 and TRBJ2-3, with D maybe TRBD2 (5 bases). Germline V gene sequence: CDR1 SGHRS, CDR2 YFSETQ. The CDR3 is 19 amino acids. The V end was cut by 4 bases, the J end by 0 bases, with 24 bases between. CDR3 sequence: CASSHTLVNSATSTDTQYF. The CDR3 bases are TGCGCCAGCAGCCATACGTTAGTCAATAGCGCCACTAGCACAGATACGCAGTATTTT.

This rearrangement joins TRBV7-2 to TRBJ1-1; D gene ambiguous. Trimming cost V 7 bases and J 3 bases, with 15 bases left between them. CDR3 size: 14 residues. Germline-derived CDR1 and CDR2 are SGHTA and FQGNSA. The DNA of the CDR3 is TGTGCCAGCACTTATTCACGGGGATACACTGAAGCTTTCTTT. Translated: CASTYSRGYTEAFF.

V gene TRBV5-4 combines with J gene TRBJ2-1; possibly TRBD1 for D (6 bases). The CDR3 spans 16 residues. The germline V gene encodes CDR1 SGHNT and CDR2 YYREEE (reference sequence). V was clipped by 5 bases and J by 7 bases, with 22 bases between them. CDR3 loop: CASRVRQVLIENEQFF. CDR3 nucleotide sequence: TGTGCCAGCAGGGTGAGACAGGTGCTGATTGAGAATGAGCAGTTCTTC.

The chain employs TRBV15 and TRBJ2-7; TRBD2 matches at 8 bases. J gave up 4 bases and V 6 bases, and 8 bases lay outside the gene matches. Germline V gives CDR1 LNHNV, CDR2 YYDKDF (reference sequence). The CDR3 contains 14 residues. CDR3 nucleotide sequence: TGTGCCACCAGGGGTGGAGCGGGGGCTTACGAGCAGTACTTC. Translated, it gives CATRGGAGAYEQYF.

This chain uses TRBV7-3 with TRBJ2-5, with D possibly being TRBD1 (6 bases). Germline CDR1 SGHTA, CDR2 FQGTGA. V dropped 0 bases and J dropped 7 bases, with 15 bases sitting between them. The CDR3 contains 15 residues. The CDR3 DNA is TGTGCCAGCAGCTTAACGGGGGCCCCCGGAGGGACCCAGTACTTC. It is translated as CASSLTGAPGGTQYF.

The chain recombines TRBV20-1 with TRBJ1-1; no definite D call. This CDR3 has 12 amino acids. Germline V gene lookup returns CDR1 DFQATT and CDR2 SNEGSKA (reference sequence). Trimming stripped 3 bases from V and 1 base from J, with 6 bases between. The CDR3 coding sequence is TGCAGTGCTAGTACGGGGAACACTGAAGCTTTCTTT. It encodes CSASTGNTEAFF.

This sequence joins TRBV2 and TRBJ2-7; 7 bases agree with TRBD2. V lost 4 bases, J lost 5 bases, and 8 bases stayed unmatched. Per the germline V gene, CDR1 is SNHLY and CDR2 is FYNNEI. This CDR3 is built from 14 residues. The CDR3: CASSVLQREDEQYF. The CDR3 nucleotides read TGTGCCAGCAGTGTTCTCCAACGGGAGGACGAGCAGTACTTC.

V and J are TRBV11-2 and TRBJ1-1, with a weak D call TRBD1 (5 bases). Between the trimmed V and J ends, which lost 3 bases and 0 bases, there was a span of 8 bases. CDR1 SGHAT and CDR2 FQNNGV come from the germline V gene. The CDR3 consists of 14 residues. The CDR3 nucleotides are TGTGCCAGCAGCTTTAGGGGATTGAACACTGAAGCTTTCTTT. Residues: CASSFRGLNTEAFF.

This clone was seen a few times. The rearrangement uses TRBV3-1 (or the pseudogene TRBV3-2) and TRBJ2-5, with 11 bases aligning to TRBD1. V trimming: 6 bases; J trimming: 4 bases; junction bases outside the gene matches: 7. Germline values: CDR1 LGHDT, CDR2 YNNKEL (reference sequence). The CDR3 is 15 residues long. Written as DNA, the CDR3 is TGTGCCAGCAGATTGACGGACAGGGGGCGAGAGACCCAGTACTTC. This gives the protein CASRLTDRGRETQYF.

The chain has TRBV5-1 and TRBJ1-4; 11 bases align to TRBD1. CDR3 length: 14 residues. Germline-derived CDR1 and CDR2 are SGHRS and YFSETQ. V lost 4 bases, J lost 8 bases, and 4 bases stayed unmatched. CDR3 DNA: TGCGCCAGCAGCCAAGGGACAGGGGGGGAAAAACTGTTTTTT. Protein product: CASSQGTGGEKLFF.

V usage is TRBV6-1 and J usage is TRBJ1-4; a possible D gene is TRBD1 (6 bases). The germline CDR1 and CDR2 sequences are MNHNS and SASEGT. V was trimmed by 6 bases and J by 7 bases, leaving 15 bases between them. This CDR3 is 14 amino acids long. CDR3 in DNA: TGTGCCAGCAGGGCCCAGGGCAGGGGTGAAAAACTGTTTTTT. It yields the protein CASRAQGRGEKLFF.

Points on this clone: This could be a read error, since a much larger clone is one nucleotide away. The V call is TRBV6-1, the J call TRBJ1-4; D call uncertain. The CDR3 is 14 amino acids. Germline V gene data show CDR1 as MNHNS and CDR2 as SASEGT. CDR3 sequence: CANSERRPNEKLFF. In DNA, the CDR3 is TGTGCCAACAGTGAGCGGCGGCCTAATGAAAAACTGTTTTTT.

The chain has TRBV4-2 and TRBJ2-3, with 7 bases lining up with TRBD2. Germline V gives CDR1 LGHNA, CDR2 YNFKEQ. CDR3 length: 18 amino acids. The V and J ends lost 2 bases and 2 bases, in that order; junction bases with no gene match: 13. CDR3 sequence (DNA): TGTGCCAGCAGCCAATTAGGGAGGGAGGGAGGCGCCACAGATACGCAGTATTTT. This sequence encodes CASSQLGREGGATDTQYF.

CDR3 amino acids: CASSLGRGPSYEQYF. For the CDR3, the DNA is TGTGCCAGCAGCTTAGGGAGGGGGCCGTCCTACGAGCAGTACTTC. The rearrangement uses TRBV7-2 and TRBJ2-7, with D perhaps TRBD1 (7 bases). CDR3 size: 15 residues. CDR1 is SGHTA and CDR2 is FQGNSA in the germline V gene. The V and J ends lost 1 base and 1 base respectively, with 11 bases between them.

V usage is TRBV19 and J usage is TRBJ1-6, with 8 bases identical to TRBD1. Germline V lookup: CDR1 LNHDA, CDR2 SQIVND (reference sequence). Trimming removed 3 bases from V and 9 bases from J; junction bases left unmatched: 4. The CDR3 consists of 14 residues. CDR3 DNA sequence: TGTGCCAGTAGTATGGGACAGGAGGGTTCACCCCTCCACTTT. This gives the protein CASSMGQEGSPLHF.

In this sample, this clone turned up once. The V gene is TRBV7-2, the J gene TRBJ2-3; D might be TRBD2 (6 bases). The CDR3 runs to 15 residues. The germline CDR1 and CDR2 sequences are SGHTA and FQGNSA. Trimming pared 1 base from V and 0 bases from J, leaving 8 bases between. DNA of the CDR3: TGTGCCAGCAGCTTAGGTGGGAGGAGCACAGATACGCAGTATTTT. It encodes CASSLGGRSTDTQYF.

The chain carries TRBV19 and TRBJ2-4, with D perhaps TRBD1 (6 bases). The CDR3 contains 17 residues. Trimming shortened V by 1 base and J by 0 bases, and 13 bases separated the two germline ends. Germline V gives CDR1 LNHDA, CDR2 SQIVND (reference sequence). CDR3 sequence: CASSIGGQLLAKNIQYF. CDR3 nucleotides: TGTGCCAGTAGTATAGGCGGACAGCTCCTAGCCAAAAACATTCAGTACTTC.

The chain recombines TRBV9 with TRBJ2-7, with D possibly TRBD2 on 6 matching bases. Germline CDR1 reads SGDLS; CDR2 reads YYNGEE. The CDR3 has 15 amino acids. The V end was cut by 4 bases, the J end by 0 bases, with 14 bases between. The CDR3 DNA reads as TGTGCCAGCAGCCTTAGCGGAGCCCACTCCTACGAGCAGTACTTC. Protein sequence: CASSLSGAHSYEQYF.

The chain links TRBV5-1 to TRBJ2-6, with D uncertain. V lost 4 bases to trimming and J lost 3 bases, with 8 bases between them. The CDR3 extends over 14 amino acids. The germline CDR1 and CDR2 sequences are SGHRS and YFSETQ. CDR3 loop: CASSGAIGANVLTF. DNA of the CDR3: TGCGCCAGCAGCGGAGCCATTGGGGCCAACGTCCTGACTTTC. Looking up the rest from reference TRBV5-1 and TRBJ2-6 gives the full variable domain: KAGVTQTPRYLIKTRGQQVTLSCSPISGHRSVSWYQQTPGQGLQFLFEYFSETQRNKGNFPGRFSGRQFSNSRSEMNVSTLELGDSALYLCASSGAIGANVLTFGAGSRLTVL.